Listed here are 27 T cell receptor beta chains from one sample, sequenced in a study of beta chain features in type 1 diabetes. Findings and caveats of the study: Shortening that was moderate but significant affected the TCRB CDR3s of Type 1 diabetes patients in all four CD4+ subsets.

The isolated RNA, all of it, was reverse transcribed, so expressed TCRB transcripts were what got sequenced. Sequencing used immunoSEQ multiplex PCR; TCRdb keeps in-frame clones, though not all of them. The data show approximately 730,000 clones, about an eighth seen once. The antigens these receptors bind are not known. The sample taken for sequencing was naive CD4+ T cells from blood. These receptors were collected from a young man with type 1 diabetes.

The rearrangement uses TRBV23-1 and TRBJ1-2; 8 bases align to TRBD1. TRBV23-1 is assigned to the ORF class and has an uncertain function. The CDR3 loop spans 15 amino acids. The ends lost 0 bases at V and 6 bases at J; junction bases unmatched: 6. The CDR3 DNA reads as TGCGCCAGCAGTCAATCCTCAGGGGGCGGGGATGGCTACACCTTC. Its translation: CASSQSSGGGDGYTF.

This clone was counted only a few times. The chain carries TRBV7-9 and TRBJ1-3, with 8 positions matching TRBD1. V shed 5 bases, J shed 4 bases, and the junction held 4 bases outside the gene matches. This CDR3 has 14 residues. The V gene's germline CDR1 is SEHNR and CDR2 FQNEAQ (reference sequence). In nucleotides, the CDR3 is TGTGCCAGCAGCCCGACAGGGGCAGGAAACACCATATATTTT. Amino acid sequence: CASSPTGAGNTIYF. The full variable domain, in which reference TRBV7-9 and TRBJ1-3 provide the parts outside the CDR3, is DTGVSQNPRHKITKRGQNVTFRCDPISEHNRLYWYRQTLGQGPEFLTYFQNEAQLEKSRLLSDRFSAERPKGSFSTLEIQRTEQGDSAMYLCASSPTGAGNTIYFGEGSWLTVV.

This clone was counted a few times. The rearrangement uses TRBV30 and TRBJ2-7, with D possibly being TRBD1 or TRBD2 (6 bases each). CDR1 and CDR2 (germline): GTSNPN, SVGIG (reference sequence). Between the trimmed V and J ends, which lost 0 bases and 6 bases, there was a span of 9 bases. The CDR3 is made up of 12 amino acids. The CDR3 here is CAWSVEGGEQYF. As DNA, the CDR3 is TGTGCCTGGAGTGTAGAGGGGGGCGAGCAGTACTTC.

The J gene is TRBJ2-1, the V gene TRBV30; D gene unclear. This CDR3 comprises 17 residues. V was clipped by 3 bases and J by 0 bases, with 18 bases between them. Germline V lookup: CDR1 GTSNPN, CDR2 SVGIG (reference sequence). The CDR3 here is CAWRPSNQQSSYNEQFF. CDR3 sequence (DNA): TGTGCCTGGAGGCCCTCCAATCAGCAGAGCTCCTACAATGAGCAGTTCTTC.

The table lists this clone with a few counts. In the same sample, other DNA sequences code for this CDR3. The V and J genes are TRBV30 and TRBJ1-3; tentatively, D is TRBD1 (5 bases). The germline V gene has CDR1 GTSNPN and CDR2 SVGIG (reference sequence). With 2 bases removed from V and 3 bases from J, the gap between germline ends came to 14 bases. The CDR3 is made up of 15 amino acids. The CDR3 sequence: CAWSSGTGVGNTIYF. The CDR3 DNA reads TGTGCCTGGAGTTCCGGGACGGGTGTTGGAAACACCATATATTTT.

This clone has only a few counts. The V gene is TRBV29-1, the J gene TRBJ1-1, with a weak D call TRBD1 (6 bases). From germline, CDR1 is SQVTM and CDR2 ANQGSEA. The CDR3 extends over 13 amino acids. V was cut by 3 bases and J by 5 bases, with 13 bases left in between. The CDR3 loop is CSVDLRGTTEAFF. The CDR3 region has the DNA TGCAGCGTTGACTTAAGGGGGACGACTGAAGCTTTCTTT.

This clone was counted only a few times. This chain connects TRBV9 to TRBJ1-5; 10 bases are a match to TRBD1. Germline V gene sequence: CDR1 SGDLS, CDR2 YYNGEE. This CDR3 has 15 amino acids. J gave up 3 bases and V 3 bases, and 3 bases lay outside the gene matches. The CDR3 bases are TGTGCCAGCAGCGGGGGACAGGGGAACAATCAGCCCCAGCATTTT. Protein sequence: CASSGGQGNNQPQHF.

A few counts support this clone. The rearrangement joins TRBV6-6 to TRBJ1-5, with D hard to call. Germline V gene data show CDR1 as MNHNY and CDR2 as SVGAGI (reference sequence). This CDR3 comprises 15 residues. The V end lost 2 bases, the J end lost 1 base, and 9 bases lay between the germline ends. The CDR3 sequence: CASSYKEWSNQPQHF. CDR3 coding DNA: TGTGCCAGCAGTTACAAAGAGTGGAGCAATCAGCCCCAGCATTTT.

This clone was recorded a few times. This sequence joins TRBV7-2 and TRBJ2-3, with 13 bases identical to TRBD2. The CDR3 totals 16 residues. Germline V gene sequence: CDR1 SGHTA, CDR2 FQGNSA. J lost 4 bases, V lost 4 bases, and 5 bases had no gene match. The CDR3 sequence is CASSWTSGGVADTQYF. The CDR3 nucleotides are TGTGCCAGCAGCTGGACTAGCGGGGGAGTTGCAGATACGCAGTATTTT.

The chain recombines TRBV7-9 with TRBJ2-3, with D unclear. V was pared by 6 bases and J by 3 bases, with 10 bases between. There are 13 residues in the CDR3. Germline V gene data show CDR1 as SEHNR and CDR2 as FQNEAQ (reference sequence). The CDR3 nucleotides read TGTGCCAGCAGTACATACGGGACAGATACGCAGTATTTT. It encodes CASSTYGTDTQYF.

This clone was detected only a few times. Within the sample, other DNA sequences also encode this same CDR3. The V gene is TRBV5-1, the J gene TRBJ2-5, with a weak D call TRBD1 (5 bases). V gave up 4 bases and J gave up 2 bases, with 6 bases separating them. Germline CDR1 is SGHRS and CDR2 is YFSETQ. The CDR3 spans 12 residues. As DNA, the CDR3 is TGCGCCAGCAGCCGACAGCAAGAGACCCAGTACTTC. This sequence encodes CASSRQQETQYF.

This chain's CDR3 is CASSRQDTGELFF. The CDR3 nucleotides read TGCGCCAGCAGCCGACAGGACACCGGGGAGCTGTTTTTT. The chain links TRBV5-1 to TRBJ2-2; possibly TRBD1 for D (6 bases). The CDR3 extends over 13 amino acids. V lost 4 bases and J 3 bases, leaving 7 bases between the germline ends. Looked up from germline, CDR1 is SGHRS and CDR2 is YFSETQ.

This clone was observed a handful of times. The chain has TRBV18 and TRBJ1-2, with D possibly matching TRBD1 (6 bases). V was clipped by 10 bases and J by 7 bases, with 16 bases between them. CDR1 is KGHSH and CDR2 is LQKENI in the germline V gene. This CDR3 region has 12 residues. The CDR3 DNA sequence: TGTGCCATCTTACAGGGTAATGCTGGCTACACCTTC. Residues: CAILQGNAGYTF. The full variable domain, its missing parts supplied by reference TRBV18 and TRBJ1-2, is NAGVMQNPRHLVRRRGQEARLRCSPMKGHSHVYWYRQLPEEGLKFMVYLQKENIIDESGMPKERFSAEFPKEGPSILRIQQVVRGDSAAYFCAILQGNAGYTFGSGTRLTVV.

This clone appeared a few times. The CDR3 loop is CAWSPGGTDSPLHF. As DNA, the CDR3 is TGTGCCTGGAGCCCGGGGGGCACCGATTCACCCCTCCACTTT. V gene TRBV30 combines with J gene TRBJ1-6, with D perhaps TRBD1 (6 bases). Germline V gives CDR1 GTSNPN, CDR2 SVGIG (reference sequence). Trimming cost V 3 bases and J 8 bases, with 14 bases left between them. The CDR3 has 14 amino acids.

The chain links TRBV7-9 to TRBJ2-3; TRBD1 matches at 7 bases. The J segment lost 4 bases and the V segment lost 5 bases, leaving 9 bases of the junction unmatched. This CDR3 is 15 amino acids long. Germline CDR1 and CDR2: SEHNR and FQNEAQ (reference sequence). The CDR3 here is CASSRSGTVADTQYF. DNA of the CDR3: TGTGCCAGCAGCCGATCCGGGACAGTGGCAGATACGCAGTATTTT.

The chain has TRBV19 and TRBJ1-1; D is uncertain. The CDR3 sequence is 13 residues long. V was cut by 0 bases and J by 4 bases, with 6 bases left in between. Germline V CDR1 and CDR2: LNHDA, SQIVND (reference sequence). The CDR3 sequence: CASSIESGTEAFF. Written as DNA, the CDR3 is TGTGCCAGTAGTATAGAAAGTGGCACTGAAGCTTTCTTT. Supplemented by reference TRBV19 and TRBJ1-1, the full variable domain reads DGGITQSPKYLFRKEGQNVTLSCEQNLNHDAMYWYRQDPGQGLRLIYYSQIVNDFQKGDIAEGYSVSREKKESFPLTVTSAQKNPTAFYLCASSIESGTEAFFGQGTRLTVV.

The DNA of the CDR3 is TGCGCCAGCAGCCGAGACGGGAACACTGAAGCTTTCTTT. Its protein is CASSRDGNTEAFF. The chain is built from TRBV4-1 and TRBJ1-1; D unclear. Germline CDR1 and CDR2: MGHRA and YSYEKL. V lost 4 bases, J lost 1 base, and 7 bases lay in between. The CDR3 extends over 13 amino acids.

The chain couples TRBV4-1 to TRBJ1-2; the D is unclear. V dropped 1 base and J dropped 4 bases, with 7 bases sitting between them. Germline CDR1 is MGHRA and CDR2 is YSYEKL. This CDR3 region has 13 residues. CDR3 DNA sequence: TGCGCCAGCAGCCAAGCTAATTCCTATGGCTACACCTTC. Its protein is CASSQANSYGYTF.

The chain is built from TRBV2 and TRBJ2-7; D gene unclear. V was pared by 5 bases and J by 7 bases, with 12 bases between. The CDR3 sequence is 12 residues long. The germline V gene has CDR1 SNHLY and CDR2 FYNNEI. CDR3: CASSPRVLEQYF. The CDR3 DNA is TGTGCCAGCAGTCCCCGGGTTTTAGAGCAGTACTTC.

This clone was found a few times. The genes are TRBV6-5 and TRBJ1-1, with D possibly TRBD1 on 6 matching bases. From germline, CDR1 is MNHEY and CDR2 SVGAGI. This CDR3 contains 13 residues. The V and J ends lost 6 bases and 7 bases respectively, with 15 bases between them. The CDR3 loop is CASRSEGEDEAFF. The CDR3 DNA sequence: TGTGCCAGCAGATCCGAGGGGGAGGATGAAGCTTTCTTT.

This clone was picked up a small number of times. The chain combines TRBV30 with TRBJ1-1; D call uncertain. V lost 3 bases and J 8 bases, leaving 10 bases between the germline ends. The germline V gene has CDR1 GTSNPN and CDR2 SVGIG (reference sequence). This CDR3 has 11 amino acids. The CDR3 reads CAWSPKGEAFF. In DNA form, the CDR3 reads TGTGCCTGGAGCCCGAAAGGGGAAGCTTTCTTT.

The rearrangement joins TRBV6-1 to TRBJ2-3, with D unclear. Trimming pared 3 bases from V and 6 bases from J, leaving 4 bases between. Germline CDR1 and CDR2: MNHNS and SASEGT. This CDR3 spans 11 amino acids. The CDR3 coding sequence is TGTGCCAGCAGTGAGTTTGATACGCAGTATTTT. Protein: CASSEFDTQYF.

This chain joins TRBV18 and TRBJ2-1; 9 bases line up with TRBD2. This CDR3 spans 15 amino acids. Unmatched junction bases numbered 4, after V lost 2 bases and J lost 5 bases. CDR1 KGHSH and CDR2 LQKENI come from the germline V gene. The CDR3 region has the DNA TGTGCCAGCTCACCAATGACTAGCGGACACAATGAGCAGTTCTTC. Protein: CASSPMTSGHNEQFF.

This chain uses TRBV13 with TRBJ1-3; no definite D call. V gave up 3 bases and J gave up 0 bases, with 12 bases separating them. Germline V gene data show CDR1 as PRHDT and CDR2 as FYEKMQ (reference sequence). The CDR3 length is 16 residues. CDR3 loop: CASSFRKASSGNTIYF. The CDR3 region has the DNA TGTGCCAGCAGCTTCCGTAAGGCCAGCTCTGGAAACACCATATATTTT.

This clone has more than one count but fewer than ten. V is TRBV30 and J is TRBJ1-5; D is perhaps TRBD1 (6 bases). The V end was cut by 2 bases, the J end by 0 bases, with 11 bases between. Looked up from germline, CDR1 is GTSNPN and CDR2 is SVGIG (reference sequence). The CDR3 extends over 15 amino acids. The CDR3 sequence is CAWSPGALSNQPQHF. CDR3 bases: TGTGCCTGGAGTCCAGGGGCACTTAGCAATCAGCCCCAGCATTTT.

This clone came up a few times. The chain has TRBV5-1 and TRBJ1-1; the D is unclear. The germline V gene has CDR1 SGHRS and CDR2 YFSETQ. This CDR3 is 17 amino acids long. V lost 0 bases and J 4 bases, leaving 19 bases between the germline ends. This CDR3 is CASSLALDPLGSTEAFF. The CDR3 nucleotides are TGCGCCAGCAGCTTGGCTCTGGACCCATTAGGGAGCACTGAAGCTTTCTTT.

In this sample, this clone turned up a few times. This rearrangement joins TRBV7-2 to TRBJ2-3; D gene unclear. The V gene's germline CDR1 is SGHTA and CDR2 FQGNSA. Trimming removed 1 base at V and 6 bases at J, with 8 bases between. The length of the CDR3 is 13 residues. Here the CDR3 reads CASSLGEADTQYF. The DNA of the CDR3 is TGTGCCAGCAGCTTAGGGGAAGCCGATACGCAGTATTTT.